The 19 T cell receptor beta chains below come from one sample, sequenced in a study of neurological immune-mediated disorders. TCRdb reprocessed the 5' RACE reads with MiXCR, giving one entry per CDR3 protein. The sample carries about 84,000 distinct CDR3 sequences, 4.3% recorded once. Time point defined: longitudinal time-point 3. Input material: PBMCs. These receptor sequences come from a woman aged 60 to 75 with multiple sclerosis.

This clonotype was detected ten times or more. V and J are TRBV7-9 and TRBJ1-2; D possibly corresponds to TRBD1 (5 bases). Germline V gene lookup returns CDR1 SEHNR and CDR2 FQNEAQ (reference sequence). V was shortened by 8 bases and J by 8 bases, with 24 bases between the two germline ends. The CDR3 has 15 amino acids. The CDR3 is CASAVGDRYSGGYTF. For the CDR3, the DNA is TGTGCCAGCGCCGTGGGGGATCGGTATAGCGGCGGCTACACCTTC.

This clonotype was counted ten times or more. The chain recombines TRBV9 with TRBJ2-2, with D perhaps matching TRBD1 (5 bases). CDR3 size: 15 residues. V was clipped by 4 bases and J by 6 bases, with 16 bases between them. The germline V gene has CDR1 SGDLS and CDR2 YYNGEE. The CDR3 reads CASSPKGARAGELFF. DNA of the CDR3: TGTGCCAGCAGCCCTAAAGGGGCCCGCGCCGGGGAGCTGTTTTTT.

This clonotype was seen ten or more times. The chain joins TRBV11-2 to TRBJ1-1; D is possibly TRBD1 (6 bases). This CDR3 region has 14 residues. Germline CDR1 is SGHAT and CDR2 is FQNNGV. V was trimmed by 4 bases and J by 7 bases, leaving 16 bases between them. As DNA, the CDR3 is TGTGCCAGCAGCTCGAGTACAGGGTTGAGTGAAGCTTTCTTT. Protein product: CASSSSTGLSEAFF.

This clonotype was counted many times. The V call is TRBV7-8, the J call TRBJ2-4; possible D gene TRBD2, 6 bases. Germline V gene lookup returns CDR1 SGHVS and CDR2 FQNEAQ. Trimming pared 5 bases from V and 2 bases from J, leaving 10 bases between. The CDR3 covers 14 residues. This CDR3 is CASSPEGPKNIQYF. The CDR3 DNA follows: TGTGCCAGCAGCCCGGAGGGTCCCAAAAACATTCAGTACTTC.

This clonotype was counted ten times or more. The chain is built from TRBV24-1 and TRBJ2-1; 10 bases line up with TRBD1. Germline V gives CDR1 KGHDR, CDR2 SFDVKD. Unmatched junction bases numbered 5, after V lost 4 bases and J lost 3 bases. CDR3 length equals 16 residues. The CDR3 here is CATSDPGQGLYNEQFF. The CDR3 DNA is TGTGCCACCAGTGACCCGGGACAGGGGCTCTACAATGAGCAGTTCTTC.

This clonotype has at least ten counts. This CDR3 reads CSARDWQGPDSYGYTF. The CDR3 bases are TGCAGTGCTAGAGATTGGCAGGGCCCTGATTCCTATGGCTACACCTTC. The J gene is TRBJ1-2, the V gene TRBV20-1; TRBD1 might be the D (5 bases). In germline, CDR1 is DFQATT, CDR2 SNEGSKA (reference sequence). This CDR3 has 16 amino acids. Trimming stripped 0 bases from V and 4 bases from J, with 18 bases between.

This chain links TRBV20-1 with TRBJ2-5; possible D gene TRBD1, 6 bases. Trimming took 0 bases from V and 5 from J, leaving 16 bases between them. Germline V gene data show CDR1 as DFQATT and CDR2 as SNEGSKA (reference sequence). The CDR3 is 15 residues long. DNA for the CDR3: TGCAGTGCTAGAGAACCGGTACAGGGCACGGAGACCCAGTACTTC. It encodes CSAREPVQGTETQYF.

This clonotype was seen at least ten times. The chain recombines TRBV6-5 with TRBJ1-3; no firm D call. In germline, CDR1 is MNHEY, CDR2 SVGAGI. This CDR3 spans 13 amino acids. V gave up 6 bases and J gave up 4 bases, with 10 bases separating them. CDR3 in amino acids: CASSTDGGNTIYF. For the CDR3, the DNA is TGTGCCAGCAGCACGGACGGGGGAAACACCATATATTTT.

This clonotype was recorded at least ten times. The chain joins TRBV27 to TRBJ1-5; weak D call: TRBD1 (6 bases). The CDR3 is made up of 14 amino acids. CDR1 is MNHEY and CDR2 is SMNVEV in the germline V gene (reference sequence). V was cut by 6 bases and J by 4 bases, with 13 bases left in between. CDR3 protein: CASSSGTLNQPQHF. CDR3 nucleotides: TGTGCCAGCAGCTCCGGGACACTTAATCAGCCCCAGCATTTT.

The table lists this clonotype with many counts. The V gene is TRBV5-1, the J gene TRBJ2-7, with 13 bases identical to TRBD2. Losses at the gene ends were 3 bases for V and 0 bases for J; bases not matched to a gene: 6. From germline, CDR1 is SGHRS and CDR2 YFSETQ. The CDR3 consists of 17 residues. The CDR3 spells CASSWTSGGVSSYEQYF. In nucleotides, the CDR3 is TGCGCCAGCAGCTGGACTAGCGGGGGAGTTAGCTCCTACGAGCAGTACTTC.

This clonotype was detected a few times. This chain uses TRBV27 with TRBJ1-2, with 8 bases fitting TRBD1. J gave up 7 bases and V 4 bases, and 20 bases lay outside the gene matches. Germline CDR1 MNHEY, CDR2 SMNVEV (reference sequence). The CDR3 consists of 18 residues. The CDR3 DNA sequence: TGTGCCAGCAGTTCCTCCGGACAGGGTGCCCCTCTTGGTCGTGGCTACACCTTC. It encodes CASSSSGQGAPLGRGYTF.

Notes on this clonotype: This could be a read error, since a much larger clone is one nucleotide away. The gene calls are TRBV12-3 or TRBV12-4 and TRBJ2-2; 8 positions agree with TRBD2. The CDR3 covers 20 residues. The CDR3 DNA follows: TGTTCCAGCAGTTTAAAACGCCTAGGTTGGCGGGGGGCCAACACCGGGGAGCTGTTTTTT. Translation: CSSSLKRLGWRGANTGELFF.

This clonotype has at least ten counts. This chain uses TRBV15 with TRBJ2-5; 8 nucleotides align to TRBD1. The CDR3 has 13 residues. Trimming cost V 11 bases and J 5 bases; bases outside gene matches: 10. Germline values: CDR1 LNHNV, CDR2 YYDKDF (reference sequence). CDR3 sequence reads: CAAKQGDAETQYF. Written as DNA, the CDR3 is TGTGCCGCAAAACAGGGGGACGCGGAGACCCAGTACTTC.

This clonotype was recorded at least ten times. The chain combines TRBV3-1 with TRBJ1-2; 11 bases map to TRBD1. There are 18 residues in the CDR3. CDR1 is LGHDT and CDR2 is YNNKEL in the germline V gene (reference sequence). V dropped 5 bases and J dropped 4; count of bases not matched to a gene: 15. The CDR3 nucleotides are TGTGCCAGCAGCGAACGGACAGGGGGCGGCCCTAGTCCCTATGGCTACACCTTC. Its translation: CASSERTGGGPSPYGYTF. The full variable domain, rest sourced from reference TRBV3-1 and TRBJ1-2, is DTAVSQTPKYLVTQMGNDKSIKCEQNLGHDTMYWYKQDSKKFLKIMFSYNNKELIINETVPNRFSPKSPDKAHLNLHINSLELGDSAVYFCASSERTGGGPSPYGYTFGSGTRLTVV.

This clonotype was detected ten times or more. The CDR3 DNA follows: TGCGCCAGCAGCTTGACCTACGGATCACCCCTCCACTTT. It yields the protein CASSLTYGSPLHF. The chain uses TRBV5-1 and TRBJ1-6; D is uncertain. Germline V gene sequence: CDR1 SGHRS, CDR2 YFSETQ. This CDR3 region has 13 residues. Trimming left V 1 base short and J 10 bases short, with 9 bases between.

This clonotype was found many times. The chain carries TRBV7-2 and TRBJ2-5; 9 nucleotides match TRBD2. Trimming removed 5 bases from V and 2 bases from J; junction bases left unmatched: 15. Germline values: CDR1 SGHTA, CDR2 FQGNSA. This CDR3 is 18 amino acids long. The CDR3 loop reads CASSIAAFSGGLQETQYF. CDR3 DNA: TGTGCCAGCAGCATCGCTGCGTTTAGCGGGGGACTACAAGAGACCCAGTACTTC.

This clonotype was recorded at least ten times. The chain recombines TRBV5-1 with TRBJ2-7; D ambiguous. Germline CDR1 SGHRS, CDR2 YFSETQ. V dropped 1 base and J dropped 7 bases, with 9 bases sitting between them. The CDR3 has 12 residues. The CDR3, as DNA: TGCGCCAGCAGCTTGAGCCAGGCAGAGCAGTACTTC. Protein sequence: CASSLSQAEQYF.

This clonotype was seen ten or more times. J is TRBJ1-4 and V is TRBV7-9; no reliable D call. Germline V gene lookup returns CDR1 SEHNR and CDR2 FQNEAQ (reference sequence). V was cut by 2 bases and J by 4 bases, with 14 bases left in between. The CDR3 has 16 amino acids. As DNA, the CDR3 is TGTGCCAGCAGCTTAAAATTCGGAAACAGTAATGAAAAACTGTTTTTT. Translating gives CASSLKFGNSNEKLFF.

This clonotype was picked up many times. This chain links TRBV5-1 with TRBJ2-7; D is perhaps TRBD1 (5 bases). The V gene's germline CDR1 is SGHRS and CDR2 YFSETQ. This CDR3 contains 14 residues. Trimming removed 1 base from V and 5 bases from J, with 13 bases in between. In nucleotides, the CDR3 is TGCGCCAGCAGCTTGTACCCAGGGCCCGACGAGCAGTACTTC. It codes for CASSLYPGPDEQYF.